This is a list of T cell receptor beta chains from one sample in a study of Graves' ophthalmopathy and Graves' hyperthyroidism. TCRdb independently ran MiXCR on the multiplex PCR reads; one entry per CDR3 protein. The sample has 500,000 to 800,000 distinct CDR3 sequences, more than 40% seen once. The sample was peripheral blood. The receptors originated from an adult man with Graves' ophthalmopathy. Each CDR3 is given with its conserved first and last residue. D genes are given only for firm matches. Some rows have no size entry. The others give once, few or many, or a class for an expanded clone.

CDR3 DNA: TGTGCCAGCAGCTTAGATGGTATTTATGGCTGCACCTTC; CDR3 protein: CASSLDGIYGCTF; clone size: -; J gene: TRBJ1-2; D gene: -; V gene: TRBV7-3
CDR3 DNA: TGCAGTGCTAGAGTTATGGGAGGGGAGACCCAGTACTTC; CDR3 protein: CSARVMGGETQYF; clone size: few; J gene: TRBJ2-5; D gene: TRBD2; V gene: TRBV20-1
CDR3 DNA: TGTGCCAGCAGTTTAGCACAGGGGGGAGTCGGGGAGCTGTTTTTT; CDR3 protein: CASSLAQGGVGELFF; clone size: -; J gene: TRBJ2-2; D gene: TRBD1; V gene: TRBV12-3/TRBV12-4
CDR3 DNA: TGTGCCAGTAGTATTCGACAGGGAGGATCCTACGAGCAGTACTTC; CDR3 protein: CASSIRQGGSYEQYF; clone size: few; J gene: TRBJ2-7; D gene: -; V gene: TRBV19
CDR3 DNA: TGTGCCACCAGTGGGGCTAATTCACCCCTCCACTTT; CDR3 protein: CATSGANSPLHF; clone size: many; J gene: TRBJ1-6; D gene: -; V gene: TRBV24-1
CDR3 DNA: TGTGCCAGTAAGCAGGAACCTCTGGGTGAGCAGTACTTC; CDR3 protein: CASKQEPLGEQYF; clone size: few; J gene: TRBJ2-7; D gene: -; V gene: TRBV19
CDR3 DNA: TGTGCCACCAGCCATGGGAGGGGCTACACCTTC; CDR3 protein: CATSHGRGYTF; clone size: many; J gene: TRBJ1-2; D gene: -; V gene: TRBV24-1
CDR3 DNA: TGCAGCGCCCAGGCCCAGGAGAACACTGAAGCTTTCTTT; CDR3 protein: CSAQAQENTEAFF; clone size: many; J gene: TRBJ1-1; D gene: -; V gene: TRBV29-1
CDR3 DNA: TGTGCCAGCAGTGAAGCCGGGACACGGGGCTATGGCTACACCTTC; CDR3 protein: CASSEAGTRGYGYTF; clone size: once; J gene: TRBJ1-2; D gene: -; V gene: TRBV10-3
CDR3 DNA: TGTGCCAGCAGCCCCGGGAGCCAAGAGACCCAGCATTTT; CDR3 protein: CASSPGSQETQHF; clone size: -; J gene: TRBJ1-5; D gene: -; V gene: TRBV2
CDR3 DNA: TGTGCCATCAGTGACATATCCGGGACAGGACAAGAGACCCAGTACTTC; CDR3 protein: CAISDISGTGQETQYF; clone size: many; J gene: TRBJ2-5; D gene: TRBD1; V gene: TRBV10-3
CDR3 DNA: TGTGCCAGCAGTTTAACGCCGGGACAGGGGGCGGGAGCTTTCTTT; CDR3 protein: CASSLTPGQGAGAFF; clone size: -; J gene: TRBJ1-1; D gene: TRBD1; V gene: TRBV11-2
CDR3 DNA: TGTGCCAGCAGCTCCCCGGGGGCTAGCACAGATACGCAGTATTTT; CDR3 protein: CASSSPGASTDTQYF; clone size: -; J gene: TRBJ2-3; D gene: -; V gene: TRBV7-3
CDR3 DNA: TGTGCCACCAGCAGAGATTGGGGGATGAACACTGAAGCTTTCTTT; CDR3 protein: CATSRDWGMNTEAFF; clone size: -; J gene: TRBJ1-1; D gene: -; V gene: TRBV15
CDR3 DNA: TGTGCCAGCGGGACAGGGGATCCCGGGGAGCTGTTTTTT; CDR3 protein: CASGTGDPGELFF; clone size: few; J gene: TRBJ2-2; D gene: TRBD1; V gene: TRBV6-5
CDR3 DNA: TGTGCCAGCAGCGGGCCACGGACAGGGTTCAACGTCCTGACTTTC; CDR3 protein: CASSGPRTGFNVLTF; clone size: -; J gene: TRBJ2-6; D gene: TRBD1; V gene: TRBV2
CDR3 DNA: TGTGCCAGCAGTGATGGGGTGGCGTGGGGCTACACCTTC; CDR3 protein: CASSDGVAWGYTF; clone size: few; J gene: TRBJ1-2; D gene: -; V gene: TRBV6-5
CDR3 DNA: TGTGCCAGCAGCCACAGACGGACTTTC; CDR3 protein: CASSHRRTF; clone size: -; J gene: TRBJ2-6; D gene: -; V gene: TRBV12-3/TRBV12-4
CDR3 DNA: TGTGCCAGCAGGGACAGGGGGATCGGGACCCAGTACTTC; CDR3 protein: CASRDRGIGTQYF; clone size: -; J gene: TRBJ2-5; D gene: TRBD1; V gene: TRBV27
CDR3 DNA: TGTGCCAGCAGCTTAGGAGTCGAGGTAGAGACCCAGTACTTC; CDR3 protein: CASSLGVEVETQYF; clone size: many; J gene: TRBJ2-5; D gene: -; V gene: TRBV7-8
CDR3 DNA: TGCGCCAGCAGCCAAGTAGGGGGTAACACTGAAGCTTTCTTT; CDR3 protein: CASSQVGGNTEAFF; clone size: many; J gene: TRBJ1-1; D gene: -; V gene: TRBV4-1
CDR3 DNA: TGTGCCATCAGTTCCGGGTTCCTCTACGAGCAGTACTTC; CDR3 protein: CAISSGFLYEQYF; clone size: -; J gene: TRBJ2-7; D gene: -; V gene: TRBV10-3
CDR3 DNA: TGTGCCTGGAGTGTTTGGGGGACTGAAGCTTTCTTT; CDR3 protein: CAWSVWGTEAFF; clone size: few; J gene: TRBJ1-1; D gene: -; V gene: TRBV19
CDR3 DNA: TGTGCCAGCAGCTTAGAGGGGCCCACCCATCTCTTC; CDR3 protein: CASSLEGPTHLF; clone size: -; J gene: TRBJ2-5; D gene: -; V gene: TRBV7-9
CDR3 DNA: TGTGCCAGCAGTCCGCCGGGCTACCCCCACGAGCAGTACTTC; CDR3 protein: CASSPPGYPHEQYF; clone size: many; J gene: TRBJ2-7; D gene: -; V gene: TRBV27
CDR3 DNA: TGCGCCAGTAGCCAAGACTCGGACAAAGTCTCTGGGGCCAACGTCCTGACTTTC; CDR3 protein: CASSQDSDKVSGANVLTF; clone size: -; J gene: TRBJ2-6; D gene: -; V gene: TRBV11-2
CDR3 DNA: TGTGCCAGCAGCTGGGGACAGGGAGGCGAGCAGTACTTC; CDR3 protein: CASSWGQGGEQYF; clone size: many; J gene: TRBJ2-7; D gene: TRBD1; V gene: TRBV7-9
CDR3 DNA: TGTGCCAGCAGTGCTATGCTAGCGGGGCAAGAGACCCAGTACTTC; CDR3 protein: CASSAMLAGQETQYF; clone size: -; J gene: TRBJ2-5; D gene: TRBD2; V gene: TRBV25-1
CDR3 DNA: TGTGCCACCAGTGATCGGCGGGTTAGTGGCTACACCTTC; CDR3 protein: CATSDRRVSGYTF; clone size: many; J gene: TRBJ1-2; D gene: -; V gene: TRBV24-1
CDR3 DNA: TGTGCCAGCATTGAATCAGGGAGCGGGAACACTGAAGCTTTCTTT; CDR3 protein: CASIESGSGNTEAFF; clone size: -; J gene: TRBJ1-1; D gene: -; V gene: TRBV25-1